This T cell receptor beta chain appears in the sequencing data of a study of beta chain features in type 1 diabetes. Study-level points and caveats: When Type 1 diabetes patients were examined, their TCRB CDR3s proved moderately but significantly shorter in all four CD4+ subsets. Amplification by PCR could prefer shorter templates, with the same effect in patients and controls.

With regard to this clone: What it binds is not known.

CDR3 size: 13 residues. With 4 bases removed from V and 3 bases from J, the gap between germline ends came to 13 bases. Germline lookup yields CDR1 GTSNPN and CDR2 SVGIG (reference sequence). Expressed TCRB transcripts were sequenced because the isolated RNA had all been reverse transcribed beforehand. Sequencing used immunoSEQ multiplex PCR; TCRdb keeps in-frame clones, though not all of them. The profile shows 630,000 or so clones, over 12% of them singletons. The TCR comes from a young man with type 1 diabetes. V and J are TRBV30 and TRBJ2-7; the D gene could be TRBD1 or TRBD2 (5 bases each). The specimen was naive CD4+ T cells from blood. CDR3 DNA sequence: TGTGCCTGGACAGGGACGTCTAGCTACGAGCAGTACTTC. This encodes CAWTGTSSYEQYF.